What follows describes a single T cell receptor (beta chain). The specificity of this receptor is unknown. No clone much larger than this one lies a single base away; base qualities are absent. One collaborating source in Seattle enrolled patients while the patients were actively infected and followed the patients over time throughout the course of disease. Each collaborating institution followed its own protocols to collect whole blood in K2EDTA tubes. For TCRbeta analysis, collaborators shipped samples as frozen whole blood, isolated PBMCs, or DNA extracted from either of those sample types. The germline V gene sets CDR1 to MDHEN and CDR2 to SYDVKM. Here V drops 4 bases and J drops 6 bases, and the junction holds 6 bases not matched to any gene. CDR3 length: 16 amino acids, cysteine to phenylalanine. The read is trimmed to its CDR3 DNA, 48 bases read in frame from base 1. The data derive from a study of blood T cell repertoires in COVID-19 (dated by TCRdb to the early 2020s). Describing the broader study: Samples from collaborators originated in the United States, Italy and Spain and spanned both the acute and convalescent phases of COVID-19. The samples were drawn from the first 160 participants of the ongoing ImmuneRACE study and from over a thousand subjects provided by 6 global collaborators. The material from the prospective study consisted of cDNA or gDNA derived from T cells, B-cell-depleted T cells, or PBMCs. The sample metadata nearly always contained a de-identified subject ID, COVID-19 status, age in years and sex. The repertoires were made available in a free public database intended to serve as a resource for research on the immune response to SARS-CoV-2. Where HLA class I and class II types were available, the types were taken from metadata supplied by the sample provider, not from assay-based typing. Deeply sampled blood TCRbeta repertoires from subjects exposed to, actively infected with, or recovered from COVID-19 were included in the dataset.

TCRbeta CDR3 regions were amplified from genomic DNA using the immunoSEQ Assay, a bias-controlled multiplex PCR. As for the authors' bioinformatics: Within the assay, amplification of reference gene primers was used to estimate how many nucleated cells each sample contained. Sequence reads were collapsed and filtered to measure the absolute abundance of every unique TCRbeta CDR3 rearrangement. Productive Simpson clonality was computed per sample as the square root of Simpson's diversity index over productive rearrangements. In its TCRdb copy, this immuneACCESS table keeps in-frame sequences only and misses some clones. Where compared with another copy, unresolved V genes explain less than half of these, and the others have no known cause. The DNA was the basis for D and trimming; V, J and clone size are from that table. Recorded for this sample are some 94,000 clones; approximately 90% of them occurred a single time. Around 17% of the sample is in the top ten clones.

Points the paper makes about the study in general: Clinical and demographic metadata were provided uncurated, with the amount varying by source and participant.

This clonotype originated in a woman aged 55-70 years with COVID-19, enrolled during active disease. This sequence uses TRBV28 and TRBJ2-1; 13 of the junction bases match TRBD2. The sequenced sample consisted of peripheral blood. The CDR3 protein is CASSYSGLAGINEQFF. The DNA reads TGTGCCAGCAGTTACTCGGGACTAGCGGGGATCAATGAGCAGTTCTTC.